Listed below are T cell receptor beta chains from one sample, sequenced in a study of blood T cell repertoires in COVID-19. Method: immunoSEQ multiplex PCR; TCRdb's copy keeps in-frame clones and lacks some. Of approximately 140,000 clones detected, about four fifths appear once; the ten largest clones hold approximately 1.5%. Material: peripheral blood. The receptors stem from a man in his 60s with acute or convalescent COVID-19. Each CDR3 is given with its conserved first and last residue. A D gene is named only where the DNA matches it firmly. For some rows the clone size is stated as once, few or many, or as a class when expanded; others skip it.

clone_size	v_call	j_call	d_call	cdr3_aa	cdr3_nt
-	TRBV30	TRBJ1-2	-	CAWSRLLGRVGGYTF	TGTGCCTGGAGTAGGTTGCTTGGGAGGGTTGGCGGCTACACCTTC
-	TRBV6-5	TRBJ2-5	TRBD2	CASSPQGLAETQYF	TGTGCCAGCAGTCCCCAGGGACTAGCGGAGACCCAGTACTTC
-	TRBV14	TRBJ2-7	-	CASSQAGVLYEQYF	TGTGCCAGCAGCCAAGCCGGGGTTTTGTACGAGCAGTACTTC
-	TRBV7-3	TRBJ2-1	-	CASGATVGNEQFF	TGTGCCAGCGGGGCTACCGTGGGAAATGAGCAGTTCTTC
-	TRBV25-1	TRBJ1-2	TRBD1	CASKGADYGYTF	TGTGCCAGCAAGGGGGCGGACTATGGCTACACCTTC
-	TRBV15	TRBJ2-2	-	CATSLIPGELFF	TGTGCCACCAGCCTAATCCCCGGGGAGCTGTTTTTT
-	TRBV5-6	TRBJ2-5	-	CASVGRNGQTQYF	TGTGCCAGTGTCGGGAGAAACGGGCAGACCCAGTACTTC
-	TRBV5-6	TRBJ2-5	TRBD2	CASSSGLAPETQYF	TGTGCCAGCAGCTCAGGACTAGCCCCCGAGACCCAGTACTTC
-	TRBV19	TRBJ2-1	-	CASSPDPGVDEQFF	TGTGCCAGTAGTCCCGATCCGGGAGTTGATGAGCAGTTCTTC
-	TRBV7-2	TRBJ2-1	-	CASSLNAGWDEQFF	TGTGCCAGCAGCTTAAATGCAGGGTGGGATGAGCAGTTCTTC
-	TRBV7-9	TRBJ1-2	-	CASSSSNRVYGYTF	TGTGCCAGCAGCTCGTCGAACAGGGTTTATGGCTACACCTTC
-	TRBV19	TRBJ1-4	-	CASSMRIDEKLFF	TGTGCCAGTAGTATGAGGATCGATGAAAAACTGTTTTTT
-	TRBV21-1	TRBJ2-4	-	CASSKATELAKNIQYF	TGTGCCAGCAGCAAAGCGACAGAACTAGCCAAAAACATTCAGTACTTC
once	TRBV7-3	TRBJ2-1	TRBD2	CASSLYSGRPYNEQFF	TGTGCCAGCAGCTTATATAGCGGGAGGCCCTACAATGAGCAGTTCTTC
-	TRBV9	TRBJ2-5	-	CASSAGTFQETQYF	TGTGCCAGCAGCGCTGGGACTTTCCAAGAGACCCAGTACTTC
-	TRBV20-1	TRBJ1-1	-	CSARLRGEAFF	TGCAGTGCTAGGCTTCGCGGTGAAGCTTTCTTT
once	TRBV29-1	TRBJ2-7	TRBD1	CSVAGGGYEQYF	TGCAGCGTTGCAGGGGGCGGCTACGAGCAGTACTTC
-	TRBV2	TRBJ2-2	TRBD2	CASSPSGRAGTGELFF	TGTGCCAGCAGTCCAAGCGGGAGGGCCGGCACCGGGGAGCTGTTTTTT
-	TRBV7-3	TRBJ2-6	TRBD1	CASSLIRGPGANVLTF	TGTGCCAGCAGCTTAATCAGGGGGCCCGGGGCCAACGTCCTGACTTTC
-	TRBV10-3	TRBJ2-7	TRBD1	CAITTGVGQGKEQYF	TGTGCCATCACTACCGGGGTCGGACAGGGAAAGGAGCAGTACTTC
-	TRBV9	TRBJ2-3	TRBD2	CASSVEGGRKDDTQYF	TGTGCCAGCAGCGTAGAGGGCGGGAGGAAGGATGATACGCAGTATTTT
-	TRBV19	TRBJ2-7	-	CASSIGGGQSSYEQYF	TGTGCCAGTAGTATAGGAGGAGGACAGTCTTCCTACGAGCAGTACTTC